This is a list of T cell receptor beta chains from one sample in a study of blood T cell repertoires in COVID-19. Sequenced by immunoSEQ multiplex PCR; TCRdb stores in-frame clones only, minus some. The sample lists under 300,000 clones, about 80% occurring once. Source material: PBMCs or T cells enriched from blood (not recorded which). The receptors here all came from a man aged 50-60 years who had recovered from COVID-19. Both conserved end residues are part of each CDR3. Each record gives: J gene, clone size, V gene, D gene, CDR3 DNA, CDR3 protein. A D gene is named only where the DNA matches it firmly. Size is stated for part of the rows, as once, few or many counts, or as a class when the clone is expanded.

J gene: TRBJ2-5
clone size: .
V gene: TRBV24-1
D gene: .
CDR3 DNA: TGTGCCACCAGTGATCGAGAGACCCAGTACTTC
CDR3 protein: CATSDRETQYF

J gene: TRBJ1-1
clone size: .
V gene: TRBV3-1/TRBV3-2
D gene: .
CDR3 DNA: TGTGCCAGCAGCCCGGGCGGGAAAGCTGAAGCTTTCTTT
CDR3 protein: CASSPGGKAEAFF

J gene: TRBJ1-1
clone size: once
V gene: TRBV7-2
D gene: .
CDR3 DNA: TGTGCCAGCAGCCCGAACTTGGGATCGGGGGGGAAAGCTTTCTTT
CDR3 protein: CASSPNLGSGGKAFF

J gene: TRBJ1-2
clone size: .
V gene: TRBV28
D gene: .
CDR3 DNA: TGTGCCTTAGCGCGGGGGGGTAACTATGGCTACACCTTC
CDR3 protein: CALARGGNYGYTF

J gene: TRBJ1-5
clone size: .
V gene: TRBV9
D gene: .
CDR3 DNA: TGTGCCAGCAGCGTAGCTGAGGGGCCCCAGCATTTT
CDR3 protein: CASSVAEGPQHF

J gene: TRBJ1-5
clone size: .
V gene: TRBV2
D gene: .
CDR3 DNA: TGTGCCAGCAGTGATACAGTATATAGCAATCAGCCCCAGCATTTT
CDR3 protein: CASSDTVYSNQPQHF

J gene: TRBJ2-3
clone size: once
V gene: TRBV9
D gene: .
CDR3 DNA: TGTGCCAGCAGCCCACCCCGACCTAGTGGCACAGATACGCAGTATTTT
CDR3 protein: CASSPPRPSGTDTQYF

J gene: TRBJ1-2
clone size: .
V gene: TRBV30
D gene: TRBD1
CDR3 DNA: TGTGCCAGACATGGACAGGACTATGGCTACACCTTC
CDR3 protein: CARHGQDYGYTF

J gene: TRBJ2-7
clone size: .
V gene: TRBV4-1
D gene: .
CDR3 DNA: TGCGCCAGCAGCCAAGAATCTGGGGGGACCTACGAGCAGTACTTC
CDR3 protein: CASSQESGGTYEQYF

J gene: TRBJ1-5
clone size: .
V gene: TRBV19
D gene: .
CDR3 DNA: TGTGCCACCCAGGGGCGCGGGGGCAACAATCAGCCCCAGCATTTT
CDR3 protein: CATQGRGGNNQPQHF

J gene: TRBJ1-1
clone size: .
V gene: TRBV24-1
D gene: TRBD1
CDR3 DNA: TGTGCCACCGAGACAGGGGGCGGTAGGGACACTGAAGCTTTCTTT
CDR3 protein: CATETGGGRDTEAFF

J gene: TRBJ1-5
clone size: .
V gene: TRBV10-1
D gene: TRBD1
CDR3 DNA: TGCGCCAGCAGTGATTCGGGGGACAGGGTTTATCAGCCCCAGCATTTT
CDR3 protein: CASSDSGDRVYQPQHF

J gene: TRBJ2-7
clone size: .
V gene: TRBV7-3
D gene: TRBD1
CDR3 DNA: TGTGCCAGCAGCCGGGGACAGGGGGGCGAGCAGTACTTC
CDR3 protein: CASSRGQGGEQYF

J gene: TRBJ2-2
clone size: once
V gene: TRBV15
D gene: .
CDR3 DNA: TGTGCCACCAGCAGAGATCAGGGTTGGGAGCTGTTTTTT
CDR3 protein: CATSRDQGWELFF

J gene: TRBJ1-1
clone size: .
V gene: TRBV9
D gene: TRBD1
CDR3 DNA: TGTGCCAGCAGCGCGGACAGGGTTAGAAACACTGAAGCTTTCTTT
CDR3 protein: CASSADRVRNTEAFF

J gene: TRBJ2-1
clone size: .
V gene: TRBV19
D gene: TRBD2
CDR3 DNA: TGTGCCAGTAGTATTCAGGGAAAGCTAGCGGGTGCCCAGTTCTTC
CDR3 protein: CASSIQGKLAGAQFF

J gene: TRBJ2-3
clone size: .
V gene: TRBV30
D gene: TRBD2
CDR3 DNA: TGTGCCTGGGACGCGGGGGGGGCGGGCACAGATACGCAGTATTTT
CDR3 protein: CAWDAGGAGTDTQYF

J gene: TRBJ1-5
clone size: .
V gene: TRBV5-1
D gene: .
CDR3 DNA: TGCGCCAGCAGCTTGAGGGGGATTCAGCCCCAGCATTTT
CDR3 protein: CASSLRGIQPQHF

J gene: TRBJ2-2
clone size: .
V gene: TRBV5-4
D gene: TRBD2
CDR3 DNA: TGTGCCAGCAGCTTGGAACTAGCGGCGAACACCGGGGAGCTGTTTTTT
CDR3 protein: CASSLELAANTGELFF

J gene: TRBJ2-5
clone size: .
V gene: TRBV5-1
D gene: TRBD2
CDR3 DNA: TGCGCCAGCAGCTCGCTCCTCGGACTAGCGGGGGGAAGGGAGACCCAGTACTTC
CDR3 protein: CASSSLLGLAGGRETQYF

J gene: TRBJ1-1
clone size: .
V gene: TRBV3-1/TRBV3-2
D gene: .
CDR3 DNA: TGTGCCAGCAGCCAAAGGGGGGGACTGGGAGCTTTCTTT
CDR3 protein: CASSQRGGLGAFF

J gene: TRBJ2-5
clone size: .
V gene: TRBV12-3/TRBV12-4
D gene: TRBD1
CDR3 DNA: TGTGCCAGCAGTTTAGTACAGGGGCCCCAGTACTTC
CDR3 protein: CASSLVQGPQYF

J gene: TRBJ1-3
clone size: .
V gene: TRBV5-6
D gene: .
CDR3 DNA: TGTGCCAGCAGCTCCGAAGTCGGGGGAAACACCATATATTTT
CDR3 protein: CASSSEVGGNTIYF

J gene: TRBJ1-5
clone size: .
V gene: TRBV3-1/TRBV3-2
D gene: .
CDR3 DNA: TGTGCCAGCAGCCAAGAACCACGGGGGAATCAGCCCCAGCATTTT
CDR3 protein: CASSQEPRGNQPQHF

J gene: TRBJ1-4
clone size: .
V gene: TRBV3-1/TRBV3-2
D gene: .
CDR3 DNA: TGTGCCAGCAGCCAAGGCGGAGGGAGGCTGTTTTTT
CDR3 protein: CASSQGGGRLFF

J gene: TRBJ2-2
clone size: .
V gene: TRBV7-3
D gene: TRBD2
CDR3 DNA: TGTGCCAGCAGCCTCACCGGGACTAGCTCCACCGGGGAGCTGTTTTTT
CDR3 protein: CASSLTGTSSTGELFF

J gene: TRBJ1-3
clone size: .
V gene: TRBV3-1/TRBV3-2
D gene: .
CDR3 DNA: TGTGCCAGCAGCCAAGATATAATTCAGGGGCTCGGCGGGCTACCTGGAAACACCATATATTTT
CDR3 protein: CASSQDIIQGLGGLPGNTIYF

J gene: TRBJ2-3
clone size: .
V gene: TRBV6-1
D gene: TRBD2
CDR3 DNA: TGTGCCAGCAGTGTGTCTAGCGGGAGTAGGACAGATACGCAGTATTTT
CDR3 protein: CASSVSSGSRTDTQYF

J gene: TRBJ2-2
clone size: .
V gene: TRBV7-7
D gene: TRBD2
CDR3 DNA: TGTGCTAGCAGCTTACATGCCCGGGAGGGCAATACCGGGGAGCTGTTTTTT
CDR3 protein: CASSLHAREGNTGELFF

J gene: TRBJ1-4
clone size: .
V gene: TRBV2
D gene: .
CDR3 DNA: TGTGCCAGCAGTGAACGCGAGGCTAATGAAAAACTGTTTTTT
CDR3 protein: CASSEREANEKLFF

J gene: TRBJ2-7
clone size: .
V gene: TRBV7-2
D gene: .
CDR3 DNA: TGTGCCAGCAGCCTAATAGGAGGGAACGAGCAGTACTTC
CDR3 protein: CASSLIGGNEQYF

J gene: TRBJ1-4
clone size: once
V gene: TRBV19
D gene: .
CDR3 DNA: TGTGCCAGTATTAACAGCCAGAATGAAAAACTGTTTTTT
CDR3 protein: CASINSQNEKLFF

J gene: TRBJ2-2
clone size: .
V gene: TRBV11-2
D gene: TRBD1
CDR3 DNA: TGTGCCAGCAGGCGCGGACAGGGGAACACCGGGGAGCTGTTTTTT
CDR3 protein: CASRRGQGNTGELFF

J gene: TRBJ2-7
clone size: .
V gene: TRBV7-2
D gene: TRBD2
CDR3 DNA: TGTGCCAGCAGCTTCTCTATGGCGGGAGGCTTACGAGGGCAGTACTTC
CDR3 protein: CASSFSMAGGLRGQYF

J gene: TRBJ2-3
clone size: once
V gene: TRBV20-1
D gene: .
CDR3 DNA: TGCAGTGCTAGAGAAGGGAGTGCGCAGTATTTT
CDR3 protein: CSAREGSAQYF